The clone carrying this T cell receptor (beta chain) was detected many times. Its antigen remains unidentified. This record belongs to a study of early T cells in non-severe SARS-CoV-2 infection. The overall study: RNA in bulk from unsorted whole blood was sequenced, and chains were unpaired.

Whole-study findings and limits: Anti-spike CD8 specificities were favored by VDJdb matching, whose results missed private and CD4 specificities.

Unique molecular identifiers were added to individual cDNA molecules. TCRdb itself ran the 5' RACE reads through MiXCR, one entry per CDR3 protein. The sample yields around 46,000 distinct CDR3 sequences, 5.6% seen once. CDR1 SGHNT and CDR2 YYREEE come from the germline V gene (reference sequence). The V segment lost 0 bases and the J segment 1 base; nucleotides outside the gene matches: 4. The CDR3 is 17 residues long. The gene calls are TRBV5-4 and TRBJ1-1; 12 bases are shared with TRBD1. The sample was whole blood. This TCR was recovered from an adult who was a healthcare worker with PCR-confirmed SARS-CoV-2 infection or an uninfected control (not recorded which). CDR3 sequence reads: CASSLAWGQGANTEAFF. The CDR3 coding sequence is TGTGCCAGCAGCTTGGCCTGGGGACAGGGGGCGAACACTGAAGCTTTCTTT.